The entry below describes one T cell receptor beta chain. The data derive from a study of shared clonotypes between healthy human individuals. This CDR3 has 14 amino acids. V lost 6 bases, J lost 8 bases, and 18 bases lay in between. Germline V gene data show CDR1 as LNHDA and CDR2 as SQIVND (reference sequence). The naive CD8 population came from CD45RO-negative cells selected for CCR7, without terminally differentiated effector memory CD45RA+ cells. Sequencing used immunoSEQ multiplex PCR; TCRdb keeps in-frame clones, though not all of them. The data show 2 million to 2.5 million clones, with approximately 94% seen just once and 1.7% held by the top ten.

The V gene is TRBV19, the J gene TRBJ2-3, with TRBD2 as a possible D gene (6 bases). The sample taken for sequencing was naive CD8+ T cells from PBMCs. The clonotype comes from a man aged 18 to 29 in good health. Some clones in this sample may be carry-over from other donors' samples. DNA of the CDR3: TGTGCCAGTAGGAATGGAGGGGCTGGGAGTACGCAGTATTTT. Encoded protein: CASRNGGAGSTQYF. The full variable domain, rest sourced from reference TRBV19 and TRBJ2-3, is DGGITQSPKYLFRKEGQNVTLSCEQNLNHDAMYWYRQDPGQGLRLIYYSQIVNDFQKGDIAEGYSVSREKKESFPLTVTSAQKNPTAFYLCASRNGGAGSTQYFGPGTRLTVL.